This entry lists 23 T cell receptor beta chains sequenced from one sample in a study of blood T cell repertoires in COVID-19. Measured with immunoSEQ multiplex PCR; TCRdb has only the in-frame clones, and not every one. The table shows more than 95,000 clones, with approximately 84% occurring only once. What was sequenced was peripheral blood. The receptors derive from a man between 65 and 79 years old with active or convalescent COVID-19.

The V gene is TRBV6-1, the J gene TRBJ2-3, with 9 nucleotides matching TRBD1. Germline V gene sequence: CDR1 MNHNS, CDR2 SASEGT. V shed 1 base and J 8 bases; nucleotides not matched to a gene: 7. CDR3 size: 15 residues. The CDR3 DNA follows: TGTGCCAGCAGTGAAGGGGGACAGGGTTCGGGTACGCAGTATTTT. It codes for CASSEGGQGSGTQYF.

The chain is built from TRBV19 and TRBJ2-7; D perhaps matches TRBD1 (6 bases). V was shortened by 10 bases and J by 4 bases, with 17 bases between the two germline ends. The length of the CDR3 is 13 residues. Looked up from germline, CDR1 is LNHDA and CDR2 is SQIVND (reference sequence). DNA for the CDR3: TGTGCCATCTACAGGGTCCACTCGTACGAGCAGTACTTC. This encodes CAIYRVHSYEQYF.

Here the CDR3 reads CASSPGHRETQYF. CDR3 nucleotide sequence: TGTGCCAGTAGCCCGGGACACCGGGAGACCCAGTACTTC. This chain links TRBV19 with TRBJ2-5, with a tentative D call TRBD1 (6 bases). The CDR3 totals 13 residues. Trimming removed 6 bases at V and 5 bases at J, with 13 bases between. The germline V gene encodes CDR1 LNHDA and CDR2 SQIVND (reference sequence).

This chain connects TRBV25-1 to TRBJ1-2; D remains unclear. The CDR3 runs 13 residues. Germline assignment: CDR1 MGHDK and CDR2 SYGVNS. V dropped 9 bases and J dropped 2 bases, with 13 bases sitting between them. CDR3 nucleotide sequence: TGTGCCAGTCATCACGGGGAAAACTATGGCTACACCTTC. Translation: CASHHGENYGYTF.

The chain employs TRBV11-2 and TRBJ1-5, with D possibly TRBD1 on 5 matching bases. The CDR3 is 16 amino acids. Trimming pared 4 bases from V and 7 bases from J, leaving 20 bases between. CDR1 and CDR2 from the germline V gene are SGHAT and FQNNGV. CDR3 sequence (DNA): TGTGCCAGCAGCTCTCACAACAAATCAGGGTGGCAGCCCCAGCATTTT. As protein: CASSSHNKSGWQPQHF.

The chain is built from TRBV7-9 and TRBJ2-2; D might be TRBD2 (5 bases). CDR3 size: 14 residues. Trimming cost V 5 bases and J 6 bases, with 13 bases left between them. The germline CDR1 and CDR2 sequences are SEHNR and FQNEAQ (reference sequence). Here the CDR3 reads CASSPTAGAGELFF. In nucleotides, the CDR3 is TGTGCCAGCAGCCCCACGGCCGGGGCCGGGGAGCTGTTTTTT.

The rearrangement uses TRBV6-2 or TRBV6-3 and TRBJ1-1; the D gene is possibly TRBD1 (5 bases). V was cut by 2 bases and J by 4 bases, with 11 bases left in between. Looked up from germline, CDR1 is MNHEY and CDR2 is SVGEGT. The CDR3 loop spans 14 amino acids. CDR3: CASSYGEGSTEAFF. DNA for the CDR3: TGTGCCAGCAGTTACGGGGAGGGGTCCACTGAAGCTTTCTTT.

The chain recombines TRBV23-1 with TRBJ1-4; the D is unclear. TRBV23-1 is assigned to the ORF class and has an uncertain function. V was shortened by 0 bases and J by 0 bases, with 8 bases between the two germline ends. This CDR3 is 16 amino acids long. The DNA of the CDR3 is TGCGCCAGCAGTCAATCGCCAGAATCAACTAATGAAAAACTGTTTTTT. Translating it yields CASSQSPESTNEKLFF.

The J gene is TRBJ1-1, the V gene TRBV29-1; 9 positions agree with TRBD1. Losses at the gene ends were 7 bases for V and 7 bases for J; bases not matched to a gene: 16. Germline CDR1 and CDR2: SQVTM and ANQGSEA. CDR3 length: 15 amino acids. The CDR3 sequence: CSAGETGTGTGEAFF. The CDR3 bases are TGCAGCGCCGGCGAAACTGGGACAGGGACGGGTGAAGCTTTCTTT.

J is TRBJ2-3 and V is TRBV6-6; 7 positions agree with TRBD2. Germline assignment: CDR1 MNHNY and CDR2 SVGAGI (reference sequence). CDR3 length: 14 residues. V lost 5 bases to trimming and J lost 1 base; unmatched junction nucleotides: 3. For the CDR3, the DNA is TGTGCCAGCAGTGACCTAGCGGGCACAGATACGCAGTATTTT. This translates into CASSDLAGTDTQYF.

V usage is TRBV27 and J usage is TRBJ1-6; TRBD1 matches 7 bases. Germline trimming cut 10 bases from V and 6 bases from J; bases unmatched to any gene: 6. The CDR3 is made up of 13 amino acids. CDR1 is MNHEY and CDR2 is SMNVEV in the germline V gene (reference sequence). CDR3 in amino acids: CATRGQRNSPLHF. CDR3 DNA sequence: TGTGCCACCAGGGGACAGCGTAATTCACCCCTCCACTTT.

The gene calls are TRBV7-8 and TRBJ2-6; D gene ambiguous. Trimming removed 2 bases at V and 0 bases at J, with 14 bases between. Germline lookup yields CDR1 SGHVS and CDR2 FQNEAQ. This CDR3 is 18 amino acids long. The CDR3 region is CASSLWATSASGANVLTF. CDR3 DNA: TGTGCCAGCAGCTTATGGGCCACCTCGGCCTCTGGGGCCAACGTCCTGACTTTC.

This clone was seen a single time. The V call is TRBV12-3 or TRBV12-4, the J call TRBJ2-7, with 7 nucleotides matching TRBD2. The CDR3 runs 13 residues. Losses at the gene ends were 5 bases for V and 6 bases for J; bases not matched to a gene: 7. The CDR3 DNA reads as TGTGCCAGCAGTAGGACTAGTTCCGGCGAGCAGTACTTC. Encoded protein: CASSRTSSGEQYF.

The CDR3 DNA follows: TGCGCCAGCACCGATACATATAATTCACCCCTCCACTTT. Its translation: CASTDTYNSPLHF. V is TRBV4-1 and J is TRBJ1-6; D is uncertain. Per the germline V gene, CDR1 is MGHRA and CDR2 is YSYEKL. V gave up 7 bases and J gave up 4 bases, with 8 bases separating them. The CDR3 runs to 13 residues.

This chain uses TRBV7-6 with TRBJ2-1; 8 positions agree with TRBD1. The CDR3 consists of 15 residues. Germline-derived CDR1 and CDR2 are SGHVS and FNYEAQ. With 2 bases clipped from V and 4 bases from J, the junction kept 4 bases outside the gene matches. CDR3 residues: CASSLMTGAYNEQFF. CDR3 coding DNA: TGTGCCAGCAGCTTAATGACAGGGGCGTACAATGAGCAGTTCTTC.

This sequence joins TRBV28 and TRBJ2-7; D perhaps matches TRBD1 (5 bases). The CDR3 is made up of 15 amino acids. Germline V lookup: CDR1 MDHEN, CDR2 SYDVKM. Trimming cost V 6 bases and J 5 bases, with 20 bases left between them. The CDR3 nucleotides read TGTGCCAGCAGCTCTCTGACAAGGGGTGTCAACGAGCAGTACTTC. Amino acid sequence: CASSSLTRGVNEQYF. Filled out from reference TRBV28 and TRBJ2-7, the complete variable domain reads DVKVTQSSRYLVKRTGEKVFLECVQDMDHENMFWYRQDPGLGLRLIYFSYDVKMKEKGDIPEGYSVSREKKERFSLILESASTNQTSMYLCASSSLTRGVNEQYFGPGTRLTVT.

The rearrangement uses TRBV7-2 and TRBJ1-3; the match to TRBD1 covers 7 bases. The CDR3 has 15 residues. CDR1 and CDR2 (germline): SGHTA, FQGNSA. Germline trimming cut 6 bases from V and 4 bases from J; bases unmatched to any gene: 9. The CDR3 region is CASRPNDRVGNTIYF. The DNA for the CDR3 is TGTGCCAGCAGACCCAACGACAGGGTGGGAAACACCATATATTTT.

The chain couples TRBV5-3 to TRBJ1-1; D is ambiguous. TRBV5-3 is placed among ORFs of uncertain function. The CDR3 is made up of 13 amino acids. Trimming removed 4 bases from V and 1 base from J, with 8 bases in between. The DNA of the CDR3 is TGTGCCAGAAGCCCTGTTTGGAACACTGAAGCTTTCTTT. Translated, it gives CARSPVWNTEAFF.

The chain employs TRBV4-3 and TRBJ2-7; 8 nucleotides align to TRBD2. Trimming cost V 0 bases and J 6 bases; bases outside gene matches: 7. The CDR3 sequence is 15 residues long. CDR1 is LGHNA, CDR2 YSLEER, per germline. The CDR3 sequence is CASSQDRRGAAEQYF. The CDR3 region has the DNA TGCGCCAGCAGCCAAGATCGGCGGGGGGCTGCCGAGCAGTACTTC.

CDR3 nucleotides: TGCAGCGCCCGAACAGGACCTAGACGCGAGCAGTACTTC. This sequence encodes CSARTGPRREQYF. The chain combines TRBV29-1 with TRBJ2-7; maybe TRBD1 (5 bases). Deletions cut 7 bases from V and 6 bases from J, with 19 bases between. This CDR3 comprises 13 residues. Per the germline V gene, CDR1 is SQVTM and CDR2 is ANQGSEA.

The chain is built from TRBV6-5 and TRBJ1-1; D may be TRBD1 (6 bases). CDR1 and CDR2 (germline): MNHEY, SVGAGI. V shed 0 bases and J shed 7 bases, with 9 bases lying between them. The CDR3 spans 13 residues. The CDR3 DNA reads TGTGCCAGCAGTTACTCCAGGGGTTTTGAAGCTTTCTTT. Its protein product is CASSYSRGFEAFF.

This sequence joins TRBV5-4 and TRBJ2-1, with TRBD2 matching over 8 bases. Germline CDR1 is SGHNT and CDR2 is YYREEE (reference sequence). Unmatched junction bases numbered 8, after V lost 6 bases and J lost 3 bases. The CDR3 covers 15 residues. The CDR3 DNA sequence: TGTGCCAGCACCTCGGCGGGGGGCCACTACAATGAGCAGTTCTTC. Translated, it gives CASTSAGGHYNEQFF.

The chain carries TRBV7-7 and TRBJ2-3; tentative D call: TRBD2 (6 bases). V lost 5 bases to trimming and J lost 7 bases, with 16 bases between them. Germline V gives CDR1 SSHAT, CDR2 FNYEAQ (reference sequence). The CDR3 consists of 14 residues. The CDR3 here is CASSPTSFINTQYF. The CDR3, as DNA: TGTGCCAGCAGCCCGACTAGTTTTATTAATACGCAGTATTTT.